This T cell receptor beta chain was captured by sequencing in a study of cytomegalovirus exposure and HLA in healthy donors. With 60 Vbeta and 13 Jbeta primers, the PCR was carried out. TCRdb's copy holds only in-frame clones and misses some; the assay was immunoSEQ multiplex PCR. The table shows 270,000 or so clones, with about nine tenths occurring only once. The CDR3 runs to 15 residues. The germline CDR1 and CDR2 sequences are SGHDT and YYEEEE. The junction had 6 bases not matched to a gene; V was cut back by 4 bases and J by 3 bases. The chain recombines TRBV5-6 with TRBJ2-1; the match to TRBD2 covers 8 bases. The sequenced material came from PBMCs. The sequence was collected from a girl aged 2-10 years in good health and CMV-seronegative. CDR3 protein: CASSETSAGYNEQFF. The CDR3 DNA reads TGTGCCAGCAGCGAGACTAGCGCGGGCTACAATGAGCAGTTCTTC.